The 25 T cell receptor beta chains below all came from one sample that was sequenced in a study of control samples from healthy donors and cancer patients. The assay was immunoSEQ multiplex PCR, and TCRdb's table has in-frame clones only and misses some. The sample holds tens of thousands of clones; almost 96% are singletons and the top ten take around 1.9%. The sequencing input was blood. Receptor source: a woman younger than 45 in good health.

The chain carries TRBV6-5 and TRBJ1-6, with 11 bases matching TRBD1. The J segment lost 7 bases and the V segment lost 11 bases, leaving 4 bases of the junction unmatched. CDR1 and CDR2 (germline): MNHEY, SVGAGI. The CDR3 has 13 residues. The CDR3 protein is CASDRGLNSPLHF. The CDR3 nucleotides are TGTGCCTCGGACAGGGGGCTGAATTCACCCCTCCACTTT.

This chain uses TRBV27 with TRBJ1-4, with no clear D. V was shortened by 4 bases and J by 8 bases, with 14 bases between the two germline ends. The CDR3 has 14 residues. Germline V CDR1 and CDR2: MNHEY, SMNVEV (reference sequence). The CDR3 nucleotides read TGTGCCAGCAGTTCAGCCTCGGGTGGGGAAAAACTGTTTTTT. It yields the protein CASSSASGGEKLFF.

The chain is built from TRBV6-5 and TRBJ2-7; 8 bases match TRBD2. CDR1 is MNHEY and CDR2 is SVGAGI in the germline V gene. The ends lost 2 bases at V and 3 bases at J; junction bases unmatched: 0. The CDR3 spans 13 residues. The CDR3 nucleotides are TGTGCCAGCAGTTACGGGACTAGCTACGAGCAGTACTTC. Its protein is CASSYGTSYEQYF.

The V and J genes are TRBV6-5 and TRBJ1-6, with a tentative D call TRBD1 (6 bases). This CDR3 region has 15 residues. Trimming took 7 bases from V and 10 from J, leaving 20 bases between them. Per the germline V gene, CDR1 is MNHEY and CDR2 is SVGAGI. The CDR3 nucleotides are TGTGCCAGCACCACTCGACAGGAACGGATATCACCCCTCCACTTT. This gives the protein CASTTRQERISPLHF.

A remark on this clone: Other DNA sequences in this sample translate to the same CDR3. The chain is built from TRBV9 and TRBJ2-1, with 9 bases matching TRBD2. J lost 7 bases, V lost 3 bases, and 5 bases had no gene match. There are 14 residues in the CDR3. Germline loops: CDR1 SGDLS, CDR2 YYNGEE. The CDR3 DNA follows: TGTGCCAGCAGCGGCGGGAGGGGTGGGAATGAGCAGTTCTTC. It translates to CASSGGRGGNEQFF.

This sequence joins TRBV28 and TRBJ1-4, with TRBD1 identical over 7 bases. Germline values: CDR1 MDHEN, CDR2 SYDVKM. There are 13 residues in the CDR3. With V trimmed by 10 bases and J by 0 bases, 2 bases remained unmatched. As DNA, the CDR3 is TGTGCCACGCAGGGGGCAACTAATGAAAAACTGTTTTTT. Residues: CATQGATNEKLFF. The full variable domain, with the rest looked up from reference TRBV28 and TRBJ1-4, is DVKVTQSSRYLVKRTGEKVFLECVQDMDHENMFWYRQDPGLGLRLIYFSYDVKMKEKGDIPEGYSVSREKKERFSLILESASTNQTSMYLCATQGATNEKLFFGSGTQLSVL.

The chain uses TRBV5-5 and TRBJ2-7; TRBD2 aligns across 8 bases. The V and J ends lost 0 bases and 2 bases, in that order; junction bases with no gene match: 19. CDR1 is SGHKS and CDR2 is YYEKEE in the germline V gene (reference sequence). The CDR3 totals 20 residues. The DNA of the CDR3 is TGTGCCAGCAGCTTGGTTGATCCGAATAAGTCGGGAGGGCCCCCCTACGAGCAGTACTTC. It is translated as CASSLVDPNKSGGPPYEQYF.

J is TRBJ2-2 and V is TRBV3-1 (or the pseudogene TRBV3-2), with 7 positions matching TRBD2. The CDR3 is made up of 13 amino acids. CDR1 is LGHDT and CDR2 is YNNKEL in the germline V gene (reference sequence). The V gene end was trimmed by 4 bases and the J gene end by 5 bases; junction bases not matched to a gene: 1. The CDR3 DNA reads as TGTGCCAGCAGCCGGACTAGGACCGGGGAGCTGTTTTTT. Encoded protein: CASSRTRTGELFF.

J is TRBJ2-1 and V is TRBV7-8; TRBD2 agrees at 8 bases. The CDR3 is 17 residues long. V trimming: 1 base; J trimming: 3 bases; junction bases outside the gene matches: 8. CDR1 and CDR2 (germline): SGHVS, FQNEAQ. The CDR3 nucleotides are TGTGCCAGCAGCTTAGGTCCAGCGGGAGAAGTCTACAATGAGCAGTTCTTC. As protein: CASSLGPAGEVYNEQFF.

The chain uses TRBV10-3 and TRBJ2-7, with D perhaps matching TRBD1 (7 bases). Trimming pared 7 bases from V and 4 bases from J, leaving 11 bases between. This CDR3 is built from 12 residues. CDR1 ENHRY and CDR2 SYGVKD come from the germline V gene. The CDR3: CAITPGGYEQYF. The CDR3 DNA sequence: TGTGCCATCACCCCAGGGGGGTACGAGCAGTACTTC.

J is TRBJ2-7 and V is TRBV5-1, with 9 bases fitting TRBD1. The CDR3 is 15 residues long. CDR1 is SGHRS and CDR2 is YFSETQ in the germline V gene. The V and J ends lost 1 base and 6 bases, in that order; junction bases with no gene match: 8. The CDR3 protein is CASSLKPGQGSEQYF. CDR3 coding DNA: TGCGCCAGCAGCTTGAAACCGGGACAGGGATCCGAGCAGTACTTC.

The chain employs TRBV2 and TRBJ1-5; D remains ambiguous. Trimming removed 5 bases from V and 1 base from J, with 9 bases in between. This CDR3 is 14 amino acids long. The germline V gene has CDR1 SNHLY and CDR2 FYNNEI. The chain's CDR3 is CASSWAASNQPQHF. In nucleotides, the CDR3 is TGTGCCAGCAGTTGGGCAGCCAGCAATCAGCCCCAGCATTTT.

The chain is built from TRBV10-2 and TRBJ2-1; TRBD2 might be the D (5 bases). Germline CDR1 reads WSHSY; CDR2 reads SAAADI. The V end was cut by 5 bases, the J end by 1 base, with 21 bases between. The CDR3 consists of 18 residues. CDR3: CASSSPNQEGWSYNEQFF. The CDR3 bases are TGCGCCAGCAGTAGCCCCAACCAAGAGGGCTGGTCCTACAATGAGCAGTTCTTC.

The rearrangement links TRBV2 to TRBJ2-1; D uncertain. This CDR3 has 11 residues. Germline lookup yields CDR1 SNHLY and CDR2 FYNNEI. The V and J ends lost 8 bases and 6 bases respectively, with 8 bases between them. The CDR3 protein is CASSQSNEQFF. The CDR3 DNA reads TGTGCCAGCTCCCAGAGCAATGAGCAGTTCTTC.

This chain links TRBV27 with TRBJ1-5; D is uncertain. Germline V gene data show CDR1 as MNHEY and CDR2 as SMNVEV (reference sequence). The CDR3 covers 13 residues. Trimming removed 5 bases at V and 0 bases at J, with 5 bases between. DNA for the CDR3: TGTGCCAGCAGTCCAAATAGCAATCAGCCCCAGCATTTT. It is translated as CASSPNSNQPQHF.

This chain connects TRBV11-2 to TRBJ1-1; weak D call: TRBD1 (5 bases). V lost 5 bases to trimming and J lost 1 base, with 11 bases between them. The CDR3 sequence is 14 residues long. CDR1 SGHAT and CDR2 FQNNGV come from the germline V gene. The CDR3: CASSQGQKNTEAFF. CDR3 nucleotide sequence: TGTGCCAGCAGCCAAGGACAAAAGAACACTGAAGCTTTCTTT.

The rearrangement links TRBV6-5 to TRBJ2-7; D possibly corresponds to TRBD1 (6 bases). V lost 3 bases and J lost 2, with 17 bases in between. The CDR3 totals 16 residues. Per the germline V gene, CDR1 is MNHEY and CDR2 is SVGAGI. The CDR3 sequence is CASSYRTEIPTYEQYF. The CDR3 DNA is TGTGCCAGCAGTTATAGGACAGAGATTCCTACCTACGAGCAGTACTTC.

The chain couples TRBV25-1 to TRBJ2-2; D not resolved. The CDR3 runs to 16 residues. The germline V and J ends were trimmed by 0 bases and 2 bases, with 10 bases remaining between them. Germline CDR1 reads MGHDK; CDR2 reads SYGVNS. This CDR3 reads CASSEYGRRNTGELFF. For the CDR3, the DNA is TGTGCCAGCAGTGAATATGGACGGCGAAACACCGGGGAGCTGTTTTTT.

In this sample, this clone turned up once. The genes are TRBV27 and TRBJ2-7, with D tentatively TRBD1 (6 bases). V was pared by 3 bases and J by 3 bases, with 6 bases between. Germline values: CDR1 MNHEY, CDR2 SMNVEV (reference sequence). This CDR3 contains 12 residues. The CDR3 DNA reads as TGTGCCAGCAGTTTGACAGGCTACGAGCAGTACTTC. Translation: CASSLTGYEQYF.

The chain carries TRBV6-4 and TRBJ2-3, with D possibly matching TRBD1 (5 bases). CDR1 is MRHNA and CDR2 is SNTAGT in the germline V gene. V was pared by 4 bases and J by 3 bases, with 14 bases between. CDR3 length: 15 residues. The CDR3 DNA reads TGTGCCAGCAGTGTTTCAGGGATGATGACAGATACGCAGTATTTT. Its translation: CASSVSGMMTDTQYF.

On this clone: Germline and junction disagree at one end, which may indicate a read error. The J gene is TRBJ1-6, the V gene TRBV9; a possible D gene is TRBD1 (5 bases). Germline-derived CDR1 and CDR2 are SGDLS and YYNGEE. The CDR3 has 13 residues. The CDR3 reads CAGSVSRDSPLHF. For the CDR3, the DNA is TGTGCCGGCAGCGTAAGCAGGGACTCACCCCTCCACTTT. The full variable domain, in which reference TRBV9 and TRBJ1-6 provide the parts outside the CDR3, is DSGVTQTPKHLITATGQRVTLRCSPRSGDLSVYWYQQSLDQGLQFLIQYYNGEERAKGNILERFSAQQFPDLHSELNLSSLELGDSALYFCAGSVSRDSPLHFGNGTRLTVT.

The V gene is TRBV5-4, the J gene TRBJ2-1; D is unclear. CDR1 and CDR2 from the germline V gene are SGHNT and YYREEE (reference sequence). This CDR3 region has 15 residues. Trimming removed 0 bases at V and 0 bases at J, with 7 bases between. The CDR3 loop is CASSLEPSSYNEQFF. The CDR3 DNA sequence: TGTGCCAGCAGCTTGGAACCGAGCTCCTACAATGAGCAGTTCTTC.

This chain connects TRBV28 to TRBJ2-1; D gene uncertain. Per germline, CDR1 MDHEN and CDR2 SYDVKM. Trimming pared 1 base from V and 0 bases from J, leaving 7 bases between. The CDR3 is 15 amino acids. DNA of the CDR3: TGTGCCAGCAGTTTATCCCTAAGCTCCTACAATGAGCAGTTCTTC. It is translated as CASSLSLSSYNEQFF.

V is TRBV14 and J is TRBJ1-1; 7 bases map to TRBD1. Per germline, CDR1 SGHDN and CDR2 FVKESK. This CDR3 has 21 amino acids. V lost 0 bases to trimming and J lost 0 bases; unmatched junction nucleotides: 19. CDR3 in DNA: TGTGCCAGCAGCCAAGAAGGGGCCCTTGGGACAGACGGATCCATGAACACTGAAGCTTTCTTT. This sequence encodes CASSQEGALGTDGSMNTEAFF. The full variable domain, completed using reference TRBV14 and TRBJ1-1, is EAGVTQFPSHSVIEKGQTVTLRCDPISGHDNLYWYRRVMGKEIKFLLHFVKESKQDESGMPNNRFLAERTGGTYSTLKVQPAELEDSGVYFCASSQEGALGTDGSMNTEAFFGQGTRLTVV.

For the CDR3, the DNA is TGCAGCGTTGAATGGGGACTAGCCAGCTCCTACAATGAGCAGTTCTTC. Translating gives CSVEWGLASSYNEQFF. This sequence joins TRBV29-1 and TRBJ2-1; 9 positions agree with TRBD2. Germline values: CDR1 SQVTM, CDR2 ANQGSEA. V was pared by 2 bases and J by 0 bases, with 5 bases of the junction left unmatched. This CDR3 comprises 16 residues.